There are a few counts of the clone carrying this T cell receptor beta chain. Its target is not known. This record belongs to a study of blood T cells in healthy people across ages. Study at large: About one barcoded TCR beta cDNA was captured per two T cells. General study results and limits: Long-lived donors carried more naive CD4+ cells and greater diversity than aged donors.

A second about 7 to 11 cycle PCR used barcoded and J-beta primers. Via MiXCR, TCRdb re-called the 5' RACE reads, giving one row per CDR3 protein. Seen here are around 1,500,000 distinct CDR3 sequences, roughly 40% observed once, and the top ten hold approximately 7.9%. V lost 0 bases and J 7 bases, leaving 10 bases between the germline ends. Looked up from germline, CDR1 is SEHNR and CDR2 is FQNEAQ (reference sequence). CDR3 length equals 13 residues. The sequence came from a woman under 30 in good health. This sequence joins TRBV7-9 and TRBJ2-7, with D possibly TRBD1 on 6 matching bases. The sample consisted of blood. The CDR3 region is CASSLAGGDEQYF. CDR3 DNA sequence: TGTGCCAGCAGCTTAGCAGGGGGTGATGAGCAGTACTTC.